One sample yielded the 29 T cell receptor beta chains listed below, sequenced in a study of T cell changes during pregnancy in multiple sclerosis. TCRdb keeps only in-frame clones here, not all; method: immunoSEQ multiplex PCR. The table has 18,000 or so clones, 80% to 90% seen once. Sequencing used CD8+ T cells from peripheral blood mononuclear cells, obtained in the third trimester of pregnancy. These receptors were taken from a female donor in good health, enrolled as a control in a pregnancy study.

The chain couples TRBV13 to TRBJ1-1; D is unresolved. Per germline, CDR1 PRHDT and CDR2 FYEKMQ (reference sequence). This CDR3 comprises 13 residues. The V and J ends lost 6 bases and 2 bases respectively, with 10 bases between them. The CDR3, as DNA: TGTGCCAGCAGTACACAGCAAAACACTGAAGCTTTCTTT. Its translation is CASSTQQNTEAFF. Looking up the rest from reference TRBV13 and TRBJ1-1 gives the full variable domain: AAGVIQSPRHLIKEKRETATLKCYPIPRHDTVYWYQQGPGQDPQFLISFYEKMQSDKGSIPDRFSAQQFSDYHSELNMSSLELGDSALYFCASSTQQNTEAFFGQGTRLTVV.

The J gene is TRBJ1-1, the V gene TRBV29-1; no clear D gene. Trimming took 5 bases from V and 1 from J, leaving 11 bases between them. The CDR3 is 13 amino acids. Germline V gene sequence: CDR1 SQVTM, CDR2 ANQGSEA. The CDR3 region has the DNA TGCAGCGTTTTTCCGAGGGAGAACACTGAAGCTTTCTTT. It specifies CSVFPRENTEAFF.

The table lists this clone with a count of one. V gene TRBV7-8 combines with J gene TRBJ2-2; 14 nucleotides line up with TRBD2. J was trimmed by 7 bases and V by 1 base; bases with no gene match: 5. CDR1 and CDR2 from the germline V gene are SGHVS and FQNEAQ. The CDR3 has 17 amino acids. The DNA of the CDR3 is TGTGCCAGCAGCTTAGGGACTAGCGGGGGGATTGGCGGGGAGCTGTTTTTT. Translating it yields CASSLGTSGGIGGELFF.

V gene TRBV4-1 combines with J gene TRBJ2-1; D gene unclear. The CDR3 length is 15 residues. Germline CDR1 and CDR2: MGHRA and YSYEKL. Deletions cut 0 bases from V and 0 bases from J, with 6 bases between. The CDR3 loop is CASSQDTASYNEQFF. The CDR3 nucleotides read TGCGCCAGCAGCCAAGATACAGCCTCCTACAATGAGCAGTTCTTC.

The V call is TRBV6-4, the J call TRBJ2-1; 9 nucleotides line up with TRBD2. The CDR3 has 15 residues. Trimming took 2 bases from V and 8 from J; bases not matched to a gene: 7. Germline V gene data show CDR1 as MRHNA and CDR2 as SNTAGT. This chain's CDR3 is CASSDGLAGWDEQFF. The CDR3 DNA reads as TGTGCCAGCAGTGACGGCCTAGCGGGATGGGATGAGCAGTTCTTC.

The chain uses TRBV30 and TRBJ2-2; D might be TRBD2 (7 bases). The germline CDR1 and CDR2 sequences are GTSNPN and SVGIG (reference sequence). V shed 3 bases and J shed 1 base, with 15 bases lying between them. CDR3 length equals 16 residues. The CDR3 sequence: CAWRPGGGGNTGELFF. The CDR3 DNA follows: TGTGCCTGGAGGCCCGGGGGCGGGGGGAACACCGGGGAGCTGTTTTTT. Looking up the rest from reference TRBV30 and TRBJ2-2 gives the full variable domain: SQTIHQWPATLVQPVGSPLSLECTVEGTSNPNLYWYRQAAGRGLQLLFYSVGIGQISSEVPQNLSASRPQDRQFILSSKKLLLSDSGFYLCAWRPGGGGNTGELFFGEGSRLTVL.

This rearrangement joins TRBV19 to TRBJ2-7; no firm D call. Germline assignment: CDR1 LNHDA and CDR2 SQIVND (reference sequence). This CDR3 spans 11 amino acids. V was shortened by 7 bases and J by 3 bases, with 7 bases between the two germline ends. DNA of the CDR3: TGTGCCAGTACTGGAGACTACGAGCAGTACTTC. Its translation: CASTGDYEQYF.

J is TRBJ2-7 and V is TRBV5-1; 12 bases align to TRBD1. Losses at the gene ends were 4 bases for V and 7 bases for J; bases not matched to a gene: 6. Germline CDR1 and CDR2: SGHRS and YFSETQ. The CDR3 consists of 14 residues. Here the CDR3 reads CASSPGQGAWEQYF. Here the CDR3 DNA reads TGCGCCAGCAGCCCGGGACAGGGGGCGTGGGAGCAGTACTTC. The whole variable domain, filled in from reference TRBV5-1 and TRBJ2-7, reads KAGVTQTPRYLIKTRGQQVTLSCSPISGHRSVSWYQQTPGQGLQFLFEYFSETQRNKGNFPGRFSGRQFSNSRSEMNVSTLELGDSALYLCASSPGQGAWEQYFGPGTRLTVT.

The CDR3 sequence: CASNLAGSGEQYF. For the CDR3, the DNA is TGTGCCAGCAATCTTGCGGGGTCCGGGGAGCAGTACTTC. The genes are TRBV5-6 and TRBJ2-7; possible D gene TRBD2, 6 bases. The CDR3 covers 13 residues. In germline, CDR1 is SGHDT, CDR2 YYEEEE. V was trimmed by 6 bases and J by 7 bases, leaving 17 bases between them. The variable domain in full, with the rest retrieved from reference TRBV5-6 and TRBJ2-7, is DAGVTQSPTHLIKTRGQQVTLRCSPKSGHDTVSWYQQALGQGPQFIFQYYEEEERQRGNFPDRFSGHQFPNYSSELNVNALLLGDSALYLCASNLAGSGEQYFGPGTRLTVT.

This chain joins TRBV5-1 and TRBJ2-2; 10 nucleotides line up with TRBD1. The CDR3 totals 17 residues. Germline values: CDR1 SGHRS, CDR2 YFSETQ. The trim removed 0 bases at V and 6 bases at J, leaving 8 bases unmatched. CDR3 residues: CASSLAPGQGMAGELFF. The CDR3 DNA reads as TGCGCCAGCAGCTTGGCCCCGGGACAGGGGATGGCCGGGGAGCTGTTTTTT.

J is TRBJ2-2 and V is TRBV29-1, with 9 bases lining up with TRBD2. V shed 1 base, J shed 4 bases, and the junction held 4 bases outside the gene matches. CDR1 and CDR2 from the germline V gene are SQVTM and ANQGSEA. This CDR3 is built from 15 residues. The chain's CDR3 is CSVEVRGGLTGELFF. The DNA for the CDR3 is TGCAGCGTTGAAGTGCGGGGGGGCCTCACCGGGGAGCTGTTTTTT.

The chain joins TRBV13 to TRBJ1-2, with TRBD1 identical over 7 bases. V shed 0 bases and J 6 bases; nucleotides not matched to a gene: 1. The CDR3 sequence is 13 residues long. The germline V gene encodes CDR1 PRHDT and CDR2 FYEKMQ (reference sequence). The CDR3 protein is CASSLGTGHGYTF. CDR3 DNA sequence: TGTGCCAGCAGCTTAGGGACAGGGCATGGCTACACCTTC.

The CDR3, as DNA: TGTGCCAGTAGTTCTCCGGGACAGGGTAAGAATCGCTACACCTTC. Amino acids: CASSSPGQGKNRYTF. V and J are TRBV19 and TRBJ1-2; 9 nucleotides line up with TRBD1. The CDR3 sequence is 15 residues long. Germline V lookup: CDR1 LNHDA, CDR2 SQIVND (reference sequence). Trimming removed 5 bases from V and 9 bases from J; junction bases left unmatched: 13.

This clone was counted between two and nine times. The CDR3 spells CASSIYDSYTDTQYF. The CDR3 DNA is TGTGCCAGTAGTATTTACGACAGCTACACAGATACGCAGTATTTT. The gene calls are TRBV19 and TRBJ2-3, with a possible D match to TRBD1 (5 bases). V shed 3 bases and J shed 2 bases, with 12 bases lying between them. The CDR3 is made up of 15 amino acids. Germline assignment: CDR1 LNHDA and CDR2 SQIVND (reference sequence).

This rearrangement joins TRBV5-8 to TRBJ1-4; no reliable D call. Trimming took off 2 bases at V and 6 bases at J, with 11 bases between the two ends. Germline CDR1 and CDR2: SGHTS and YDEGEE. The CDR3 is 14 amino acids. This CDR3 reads CASSFGVKHEKLFF. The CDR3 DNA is TGTGCCAGCAGCTTCGGGGTTAAGCATGAAAAACTGTTTTTT.

The CDR3 coding sequence is TGTGCCTCCTCCTTCAGCGGCGATTACAATGAGCAGTTCTTC. It translates to CASSFSGDYNEQFF. V gene TRBV30 combines with J gene TRBJ2-1; tentatively, D is TRBD2 (5 bases). Germline CDR1 reads GTSNPN; CDR2 reads SVGIG (reference sequence). V lost 7 bases and J 4 bases, leaving 17 bases between the germline ends. This CDR3 region has 14 residues.

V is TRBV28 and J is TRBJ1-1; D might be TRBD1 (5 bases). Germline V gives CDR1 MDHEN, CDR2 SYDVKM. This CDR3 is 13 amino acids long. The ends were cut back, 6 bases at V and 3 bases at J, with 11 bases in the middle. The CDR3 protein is CASSNGADTEAFF. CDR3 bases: TGTGCCAGCAGCAATGGGGCGGACACTGAAGCTTTCTTT.

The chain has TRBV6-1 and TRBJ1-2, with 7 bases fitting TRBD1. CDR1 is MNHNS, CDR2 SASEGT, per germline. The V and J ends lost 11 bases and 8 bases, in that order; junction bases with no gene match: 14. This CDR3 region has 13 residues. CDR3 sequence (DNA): TGTGCCGCCCAGGGGGTTAATGTTCTCGGCTACACCTTC. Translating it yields CAAQGVNVLGYTF.

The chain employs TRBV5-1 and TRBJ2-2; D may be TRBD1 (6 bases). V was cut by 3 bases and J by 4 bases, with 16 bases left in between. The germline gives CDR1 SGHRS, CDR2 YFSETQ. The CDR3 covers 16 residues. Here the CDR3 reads CASSSTGTPITGELFF. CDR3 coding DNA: TGCGCCAGCAGCTCGACCGGGACACCCATCACCGGGGAGCTGTTTTTT.

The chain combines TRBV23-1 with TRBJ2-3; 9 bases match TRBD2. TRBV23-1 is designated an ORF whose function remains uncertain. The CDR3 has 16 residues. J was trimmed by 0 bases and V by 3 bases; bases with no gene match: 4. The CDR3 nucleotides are TGCGCCAGCAGTCATACGCTAGCGGGGAGCACAGATACGCAGTATTTT. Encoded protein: CASSHTLAGSTDTQYF.

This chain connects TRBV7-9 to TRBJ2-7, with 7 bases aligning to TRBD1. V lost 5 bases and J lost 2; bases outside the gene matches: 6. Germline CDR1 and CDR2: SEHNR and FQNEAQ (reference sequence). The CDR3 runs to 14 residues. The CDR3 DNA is TGTGCCAGCAGCCCCGACAGGGTCGCCTACGAGCAGTACTTC. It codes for CASSPDRVAYEQYF.

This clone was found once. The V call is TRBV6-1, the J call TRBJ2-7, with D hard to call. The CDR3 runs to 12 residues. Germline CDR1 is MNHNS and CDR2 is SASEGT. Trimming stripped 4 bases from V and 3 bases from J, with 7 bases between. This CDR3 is CASSGLGYEQYF. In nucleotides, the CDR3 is TGTGCCAGCAGTGGTCTCGGCTACGAGCAGTACTTC.

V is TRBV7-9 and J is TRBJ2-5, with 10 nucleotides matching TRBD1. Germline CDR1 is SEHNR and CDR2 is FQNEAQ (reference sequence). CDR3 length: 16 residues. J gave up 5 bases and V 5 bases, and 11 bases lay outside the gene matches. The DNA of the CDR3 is TGTGCCAGCAGCGCTCGGGACAGGGGTTTCGAGGAGACCCAGTACTTC. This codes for CASSARDRGFEETQYF.

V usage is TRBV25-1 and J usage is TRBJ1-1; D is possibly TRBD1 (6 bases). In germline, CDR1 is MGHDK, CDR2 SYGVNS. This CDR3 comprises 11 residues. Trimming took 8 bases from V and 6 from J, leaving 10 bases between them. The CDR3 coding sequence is TGTGCCAGCTTCAGGGGCGCTGAAGCTTTCTTT. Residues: CASFRGAEAFF.

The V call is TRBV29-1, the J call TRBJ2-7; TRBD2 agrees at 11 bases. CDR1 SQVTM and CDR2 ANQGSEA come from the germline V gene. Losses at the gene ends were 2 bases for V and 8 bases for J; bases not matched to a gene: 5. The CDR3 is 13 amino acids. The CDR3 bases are TGCAGCGTTGAAACTAGCGGGAGTTACCAGCAGTACTTC. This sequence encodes CSVETSGSYQQYF.

The DNA of the CDR3 is TGTGCCAGCAGCTTATCCCCCCTCTACGAGCAGTACTTC. Translation: CASSLSPLYEQYF. V gene TRBV13 combines with J gene TRBJ2-7; unclear D gene. The CDR3 sequence is 13 residues long. V dropped 2 bases and J dropped 3 bases, with 8 bases sitting between them. The V gene's germline CDR1 is PRHDT and CDR2 FYEKMQ (reference sequence).

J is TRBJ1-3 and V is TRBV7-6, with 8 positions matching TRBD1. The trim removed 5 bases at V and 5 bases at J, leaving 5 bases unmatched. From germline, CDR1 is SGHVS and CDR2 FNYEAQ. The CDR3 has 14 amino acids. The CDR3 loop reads CASSLGQGRNTIYF. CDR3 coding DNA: TGTGCCAGCAGCCTCGGACAGGGTCGAAACACCATATATTTT.

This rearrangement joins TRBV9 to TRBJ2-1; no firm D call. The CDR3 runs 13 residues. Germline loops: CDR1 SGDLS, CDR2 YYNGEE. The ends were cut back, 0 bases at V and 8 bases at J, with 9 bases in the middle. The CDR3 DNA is TGTGCCAGCAGCGTAGATTTGACTGATGAGCAGTTCTTC. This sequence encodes CASSVDLTDEQFF.

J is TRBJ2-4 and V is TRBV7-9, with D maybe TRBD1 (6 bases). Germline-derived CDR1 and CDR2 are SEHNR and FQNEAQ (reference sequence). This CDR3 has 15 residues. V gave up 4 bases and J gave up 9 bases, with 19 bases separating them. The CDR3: CASSYAQGAGSIQYF. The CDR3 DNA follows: TGTGCCAGCAGCTACGCACAGGGTGCGGGTAGCATTCAGTACTTC.